A single sample gave rise to the 9 T cell receptor beta chains below, sequenced in a study of post-analysis software for immune sequencing data. General study points: Patients showed TRBV5-6, TRBV5-1 and TRBV20-1 among a few TRBV segments more frequent than in controls.

TCR beta cDNA libraries had unique molecular identifiers. TCRdb ran MiXCR on the PCR reads and lists one entry per CDR3 protein. The sample includes roughly 400,000 distinct CDR3 sequences, approximately 39% of them seen just once. No antigen has been identified for these receptors. Sample: blood. Receptor source: a girl aged 2-10 years with multiple sclerosis.

The chain couples TRBV18 to TRBJ2-1, with no clear D. The CDR3 totals 14 residues. Trimming shortened V by 3 bases and J by 7 bases, and 13 bases separated the two germline ends. CDR1 and CDR2 (germline): KGHSH, LQKENI. The CDR3 loop reads CASSPPLTENEQFF. Here the CDR3 DNA reads TGTGCCAGCTCACCCCCGCTAACTGAGAATGAGCAGTTCTTC.

The J gene is TRBJ1-6, the V gene TRBV12-3 or TRBV12-4; D is unclear. The CDR3 loop spans 13 amino acids. The V and J ends lost 6 bases and 6 bases respectively, with 9 bases between them. CDR3 region: CASRIGINSPLHF. The CDR3 DNA reads TGTGCCAGCAGGATAGGGATTAATTCACCCCTCCACTTT.

This sequence joins TRBV28 and TRBJ2-7, with D perhaps matching TRBD2 (6 bases). The CDR3 has 13 residues. The V end lost 6 bases, the J end lost 7 bases, and 16 bases lay between the germline ends. The germline V gene has CDR1 MDHEN and CDR2 SYDVKM. CDR3 protein: CASRFPFGGEQYF. DNA of the CDR3: TGTGCCAGCAGGTTTCCTTTTGGGGGGGAGCAGTACTTC.

V usage is TRBV29-1 and J usage is TRBJ1-1; tentatively, D is TRBD1 (5 bases). V lost 4 bases, J lost 1 base, and 10 bases lay in between. The CDR3 loop spans 13 amino acids. CDR1 and CDR2 (germline): SQVTM, ANQGSEA. The DNA for the CDR3 is TGCAGCGTTGCGGCCAGGGCGAACACTGAAGCTTTCTTT. Amino acid sequence: CSVAARANTEAFF.

The J gene is TRBJ2-5, the V gene TRBV28, with 10 nucleotides matching TRBD2. Germline V CDR1 and CDR2: MDHEN, SYDVKM. The V and J ends lost 6 bases and 3 bases, in that order; junction bases with no gene match: 1. The CDR3 extends over 13 amino acids. The CDR3, as DNA: TGTGCCAGCAGCGGACTAGCGGAAGAGACCCAGTACTTC. Protein sequence: CASSGLAEETQYF.

Only one count was recorded for this clonotype. The chain links TRBV4-3 to TRBJ2-3; D perhaps matches TRBD2 (5 bases). TRBJ2-7 explains the end of the DNA better; the J call may be wrong. The CDR3 is 15 amino acids. Germline V gene sequence: CDR1 LGHNA, CDR2 YSLEER. CDR3 sequence: CASSQTPSSTDTQYF. The CDR3 bases are TGCGCCAGCAGCCAGACACCTTCTAGCACAGATACGCAGTACTTC.

Notes on this clonotype: Its ends do not fully match the called genes, so a read error is possible. This chain connects TRBV7-3 to TRBJ1-6; weak D call: TRBD1 (5 bases). The CDR3 is 16 residues long. CDR1 SGHTA and CDR2 FQGTGA come from the germline V gene. The DNA of the CDR3 is TGTGCCAGCAGCTTATTTCGGGCGGACACGGGCTCACCCCCCCACTTT. Protein: CASSLFRADTGSPPHF.

This clonotype has just a few counts. The CDR3: CASSLASGGDRNGYTF. The CDR3 DNA is TGTGCCAGCAGTTTAGCGTCAGGGGGCGATCGGAATGGCTACACCTTC. The V call is TRBV12-3 or TRBV12-4, the J call TRBJ1-2, with TRBD1 identical over 8 bases. This CDR3 region has 16 residues. V dropped 0 bases and J dropped 6; count of bases not matched to a gene: 9.

This clonotype was recorded a few times. The chain combines TRBV4-2 with TRBJ1-2; tentatively, D is TRBD1 (5 bases). This CDR3 is built from 15 residues. Germline V gene sequence: CDR1 LGHNA, CDR2 YNFKEQ. V lost 3 bases, J lost 8 bases, and 19 bases lay in between. The CDR3, as DNA: TGTGCCAGCAGCCAGGAAACAGGCTTCTGGTCAGGCTACACCTTC. Amino acids: CASSQETGFWSGYTF.